These 25 T cell receptor beta chains were sequenced from one sample in a study of CD8 T cells in ankylosing spondylitis. TCRdb re-called the 5' RACE reads with MiXCR, one entry per CDR3 protein. The sample contains around 150,000 distinct CDR3 sequences, around a tenth of which appear only once. The sample consisted of blood, either unsorted or a sorted T cell fraction (not recorded which). Receptors originate from a male donor with ankylosing spondylitis or in good health (not recorded which).

At least ten counts were recorded for this clonotype. The V gene is TRBV14, the J gene TRBJ2-2; D gene uncertain. The V gene's germline CDR1 is SGHDN and CDR2 FVKESK. The V end was cut by 2 bases, the J end by 2 bases, with 15 bases between. The CDR3 is 17 residues long. The CDR3 DNA reads TGTGCCAGCAGCCAAACCGCGGTTTTCTCTAACACCGGGGAGCTGTTTTTT. Amino acids: CASSQTAVFSNTGELFF.

This clonotype was seen many times. This chain uses TRBV5-1 with TRBJ2-3; 8 bases line up with TRBD1. V lost 2 bases, J lost 6 bases, and 8 bases stayed unmatched. CDR1 is SGHRS and CDR2 is YFSETQ in the germline V gene. This CDR3 is built from 15 residues. The CDR3: CASSLGATGEDTQYF. The CDR3 bases are TGCGCCAGCAGCTTAGGCGCGACAGGGGAGGATACGCAGTATTTT.

Many counts were recorded for this clonotype. The chain employs TRBV29-1 and TRBJ2-7; the D call may be TRBD1 or TRBD2 (5 bases each). Germline assignment: CDR1 SQVTM and CDR2 ANQGSEA. This CDR3 region has 11 residues. Deletions cut 7 bases from V and 1 base from J, with 8 bases between. CDR3 in amino acids: CSGGSSYEQYF. The CDR3, as DNA: TGCAGCGGGGGGTCGTCCTACGAGCAGTACTTC.

A word on this clonotype: A junction boundary mismatches the germline segment, possibly from a read error. The V and J genes are TRBV7-7 and TRBJ2-5; D tentatively reads TRBD1 or TRBD2 (5 bases each). Germline V gene lookup returns CDR1 SSHAT and CDR2 FNYEAQ (reference sequence). The CDR3 extends over 15 amino acids. CDR3 bases: TGTGCCGGCAGCCCAGGCTCGGGGCGGGTGGAGACCCAGTACTTC. Protein product: CAGSPGSGRVETQYF.

This clonotype was recorded a few times. V and J are TRBV3-1 and TRBJ2-3; D is tentatively TRBD1 or TRBD2 (5 bases each). The V end was cut by 0 bases, the J end by 2 bases, with 15 bases between. CDR1 and CDR2 from the germline V gene are LGHDT and YNNKEL (reference sequence). The CDR3 totals 17 residues. The CDR3, as DNA: TGTGCCAGCAGCCAAGATGGTTCGGGGACCCTCACAGATACGCAGTATTTT. This translates into CASSQDGSGTLTDTQYF.

This clonotype was seen a few times. The chain recombines TRBV30 with TRBJ1-2; 7 nucleotides line up with TRBD1. The CDR3 consists of 16 residues. After removal of 3 bases from V and 4 bases from J, the junction contained 14 bases not matched to a gene. In germline, CDR1 is GTSNPN, CDR2 SVGIG (reference sequence). The CDR3: CAWRIPGTADAYGYTF. Here the CDR3 DNA reads TGTGCCTGGAGGATCCCCGGGACAGCGGACGCCTATGGCTACACCTTC.

This clonotype showed up many times. V usage is TRBV15 and J usage is TRBJ2-5; 8 bases are a match to TRBD1. Germline V gene lookup returns CDR1 LNHNV and CDR2 YYDKDF (reference sequence). The CDR3 totals 13 residues. Trimming removed 5 bases from V and 5 bases from J; junction bases left unmatched: 4. The CDR3 reads CATSVRQGETQYF. For the CDR3, the DNA is TGTGCCACCAGCGTTCGACAGGGGGAGACCCAGTACTTC.

This clonotype was recorded a few times. The V call is TRBV27, the J call TRBJ2-3; D is ambiguous. The V and J ends lost 3 bases and 6 bases respectively, with 10 bases between them. Per germline, CDR1 MNHEY and CDR2 SMNVEV (reference sequence). The CDR3 runs to 13 residues. The CDR3 bases are TGTGCCAGCAGTTTCTGGGTTTCGGATACGCAGTATTTT. Its translation: CASSFWVSDTQYF.

This clonotype came up a few times. V usage is TRBV11-3 and J usage is TRBJ2-5; the match to TRBD1 covers 8 bases. The V segment lost 5 bases and the J segment 5 bases; nucleotides outside the gene matches: 13. The CDR3 consists of 16 residues. Germline values: CDR1 SGHNT, CDR2 YENEEA. The chain's CDR3 is CASSRRTGYRAETQYF. As DNA, the CDR3 is TGTGCCAGCAGCCGTCGGACAGGGTATCGTGCGGAGACCCAGTACTTC.

This clonotype occurred many times. The chain recombines TRBV5-6 with TRBJ1-1, with D perhaps matching TRBD1 (5 bases). The V gene lost 2 bases and the J gene lost 3 bases, with 11 bases spanning the gap. Germline CDR1 reads SGHDT; CDR2 reads YYEEEE. CDR3 length: 14 amino acids. CDR3 bases: TGTGCCAGCAGCTTTGGGACCGGGGACACTGAAGCTTTCTTT. Amino acids: CASSFGTGDTEAFF.

This clonotype was counted at least ten times. The chain is built from TRBV20-1 and TRBJ2-2; weak D call: TRBD2 (5 bases). The V end was cut by 1 base, the J end by 1 base, with 7 bases between. CDR1 and CDR2 (germline): DFQATT, SNEGSKA (reference sequence). The CDR3 runs 14 residues. In DNA, the CDR3 is TGCAGTGCTAGAGTAAGCGGGAACACCGGGGAGCTGTTTTTT. This codes for CSARVSGNTGELFF.

This clonotype was recorded many times. V usage is TRBV27 and J usage is TRBJ1-5; D might be TRBD1 (5 bases). Trimming stripped 5 bases from V and 8 bases from J, with 13 bases between. Germline CDR1 reads MNHEY; CDR2 reads SMNVEV (reference sequence). This CDR3 spans 13 amino acids. As DNA, the CDR3 is TGTGCCAGCAGTCCATCGTCAGGGAAGCCCCAGCATTTT. This sequence encodes CASSPSSGKPQHF.

This chain joins TRBV7-2 and TRBJ2-4, with D maybe TRBD2 (6 bases). The CDR3 spans 17 residues. Trimming removed 1 base from V and 0 bases from J, with 13 bases in between. CDR1 is SGHTA and CDR2 is FQGNSA in the germline V gene. CDR3 coding DNA: TGTGCCAGCAGCTTAGTGGGAGGAGGTCTAGCCAAAAACATTCAGTACTTC. It is translated as CASSLVGGGLAKNIQYF.

This clonotype has a handful of counts. This rearrangement joins TRBV6-6 to TRBJ2-7; D gene unclear. V lost 7 bases and J lost 3, with 10 bases in between. CDR1 is MNHNY, CDR2 SVGAGI, per germline (reference sequence). The CDR3 extends over 12 amino acids. CDR3 in DNA: TGTGCCAGCAACGGCGCAGGCTACGAGCAGTACTTC. It encodes CASNGAGYEQYF.

This clonotype was counted ten times or more. The chain has TRBV5-5 and TRBJ2-2; 10 bases match TRBD2. J was trimmed by 4 bases and V by 7 bases; bases with no gene match: 10. Per the germline V gene, CDR1 is SGHKS and CDR2 is YYEKEE (reference sequence). The length of the CDR3 is 16 residues. The CDR3 DNA is TGTGCCAGCGGCCTAGCGGGGGATCGCGTCACCGGGGAGCTGTTTTTT. This encodes CASGLAGDRVTGELFF.

There are many counts of this clonotype. V is TRBV18 and J is TRBJ2-2; 14 bases map to TRBD2. V was clipped by 6 bases and J by 2 bases; unmatched bases: 11. The CDR3 totals 19 residues. Per the germline V gene, CDR1 is KGHSH and CDR2 is LQKENI. The CDR3 DNA reads as TGTGCCAGCTCCCTTACTCCTGGGACTAGCGGGAGAAACACCGGGGAGCTGTTTTTT. This encodes CASSLTPGTSGRNTGELFF. The variable domain in full, with the rest retrieved from reference TRBV18 and TRBJ2-2, is NAGVMQNPRHLVRRRGQEARLRCSPMKGHSHVYWYRQLPEEGLKFMVYLQKENIIDESGMPKERFSAEFPKEGPSILRIQQVVRGDSAAYFCASSLTPGTSGRNTGELFFGEGSRLTVL.

This clonotype was detected ten times or more. The chain links TRBV5-1 to TRBJ2-3, with D possibly TRBD2 on 5 matching bases. The V and J ends lost 7 bases and 1 base respectively, with 13 bases between them. The germline gives CDR1 SGHRS, CDR2 YFSETQ. The CDR3 is made up of 14 amino acids. CDR3 sequence (DNA): TGCGCCAGCGGAATCAGCGGACGCACAGATACGCAGTATTTT. This sequence encodes CASGISGRTDTQYF.

V gene TRBV7-8 combines with J gene TRBJ1-6; possibly TRBD1 for D (5 bases). Deletions cut 5 bases from V and 8 bases from J, with 16 bases between. The CDR3 runs to 15 residues. The germline gives CDR1 SGHVS, CDR2 FQNEAQ. CDR3 protein: CASSARVTRDSPLHF. CDR3 nucleotide sequence: TGTGCCAGCAGCGCCAGGGTAACTAGGGATTCACCCCTCCACTTT.

This clonotype was seen at least ten times. This chain joins TRBV6-2 or TRBV6-3 and TRBJ2-1; 7 nucleotides line up with TRBD1. This CDR3 region has 16 residues. Germline CDR1 reads MNHEY; CDR2 reads SVGEGT. After removal of 0 bases from V and 0 bases from J, the junction contained 2 bases not matched to a gene. The CDR3 DNA follows: TGTGCCAGCAGTTACTCGGGACAGAGCTCCTACAATGAGCAGTTCTTC. This sequence encodes CASSYSGQSSYNEQFF.

In its sample, this clonotype was seen a few times. The chain uses TRBV5-1 and TRBJ2-1; TRBD2 matches 11 bases. CDR1 and CDR2 from the germline V gene are SGHRS and YFSETQ. J gave up 6 bases and V 3 bases, and 11 bases lay outside the gene matches. The length of the CDR3 is 17 residues. CDR3 sequence (DNA): TGCGCCAGCAGCTCCCTTATAGCGGGAGGGCGGAGCAATGAGCAGTTCTTC. It encodes CASSSLIAGGRSNEQFF.

The chain links TRBV10-3 to TRBJ2-5; D is uncertain. The germline gives CDR1 ENHRY, CDR2 SYGVKD. Deletions cut 0 bases from V and 5 bases from J, with 4 bases between. This CDR3 contains 12 residues. CDR3 region: CAISESMETQYF. In DNA form, the CDR3 reads TGTGCCATCAGTGAGTCGATGGAGACCCAGTACTTC.

This clonotype was observed a few times. The V call is TRBV5-6, the J call TRBJ2-2; maybe TRBD1 (6 bases). Trimming shortened V by 8 bases and J by 1 base, and 18 bases separated the two germline ends. CDR1 and CDR2 from the germline V gene are SGHDT and YYEEEE. The CDR3 consists of 16 residues. In DNA form, the CDR3 reads TGTGCCAGTACTGAATGGGGGCAGATGAACACCGGGGAGCTGTTTTTT. Amino acids: CASTEWGQMNTGELFF.

This clonotype was counted at least ten times. This sequence joins TRBV20-1 and TRBJ2-5; 12 bases map to TRBD2. CDR3 length equals 16 residues. Germline values: CDR1 DFQATT, CDR2 SNEGSKA (reference sequence). With V trimmed by 6 bases and J by 2 bases, 10 bases remained unmatched. CDR3: CSAPASGRGRQETQYF. CDR3 DNA sequence: TGCAGTGCCCCAGCTAGCGGGAGGGGACGACAAGAGACCCAGTACTTC.

This clonotype showed up many times. The genes are TRBV5-1 and TRBJ1-1; tentatively, D is TRBD1 (6 bases). Germline CDR1 reads SGHRS; CDR2 reads YFSETQ. CDR3 length: 15 residues. V lost 4 bases to trimming and J lost 0 bases, with 13 bases between them. DNA of the CDR3: TGCGCCAGCAGCACACAGGGAAAGATGAACACTGAAGCTTTCTTT. Translating it yields CASSTQGKMNTEAFF.

In this sample, this clonotype turned up a few times. The chain recombines TRBV30 with TRBJ2-7, with 10 bases aligning to TRBD2. J lost 6 bases, V lost 2 bases, and 13 bases had no gene match. The germline gives CDR1 GTSNPN, CDR2 SVGIG (reference sequence). The CDR3 spans 16 residues. CDR3 nucleotides: TGTGCCTGGAGTAAGACCGGGACTAGCGTGACACGCGAGCAGTACTTC. Translation: CAWSKTGTSVTREQYF.